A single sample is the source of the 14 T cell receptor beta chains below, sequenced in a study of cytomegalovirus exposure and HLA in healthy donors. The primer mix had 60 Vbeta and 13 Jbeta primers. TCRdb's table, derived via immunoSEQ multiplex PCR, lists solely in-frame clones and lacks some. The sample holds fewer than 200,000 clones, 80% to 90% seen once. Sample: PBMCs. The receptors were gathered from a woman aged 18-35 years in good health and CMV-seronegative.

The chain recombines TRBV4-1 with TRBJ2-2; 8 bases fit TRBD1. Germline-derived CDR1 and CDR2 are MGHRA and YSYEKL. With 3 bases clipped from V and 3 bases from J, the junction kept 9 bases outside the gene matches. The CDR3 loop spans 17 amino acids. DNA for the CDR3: TGCGCCAGCAGCCATTGGACAGGGTCGGTCGACACCGGGGAGCTGTTTTTT. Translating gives CASSHWTGSVDTGELFF.

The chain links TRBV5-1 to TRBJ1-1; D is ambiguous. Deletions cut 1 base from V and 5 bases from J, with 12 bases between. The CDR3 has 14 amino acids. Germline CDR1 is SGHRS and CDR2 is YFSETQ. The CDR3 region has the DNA TGCGCCAGCAGCTTGAATGGTGGAGGAACTGAAGCTTTCTTT. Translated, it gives CASSLNGGGTEAFF. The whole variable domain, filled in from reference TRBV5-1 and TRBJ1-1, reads KAGVTQTPRYLIKTRGQQVTLSCSPISGHRSVSWYQQTPGQGLQFLFEYFSETQRNKGNFPGRFSGRQFSNSRSEMNVSTLELGDSALYLCASSLNGGGTEAFFGQGTRLTVV.

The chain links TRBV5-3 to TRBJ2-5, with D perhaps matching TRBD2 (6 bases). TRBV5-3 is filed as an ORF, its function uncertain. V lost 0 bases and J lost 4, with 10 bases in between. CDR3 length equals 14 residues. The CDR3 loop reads CARSLGQGGETQYF. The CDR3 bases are TGTGCCAGAAGCTTGGGTCAGGGAGGAGAGACCCAGTACTTC.

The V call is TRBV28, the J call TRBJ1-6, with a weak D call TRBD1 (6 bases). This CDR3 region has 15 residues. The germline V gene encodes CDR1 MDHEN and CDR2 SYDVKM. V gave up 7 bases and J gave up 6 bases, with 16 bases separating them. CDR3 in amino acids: CASNDRSLTNSPLHF. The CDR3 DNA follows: TGTGCCAGCAACGACAGGTCCCTAACTAATTCACCCCTCCACTTT.

The CDR3 sequence: CASSLSRNFEAFF. CDR3 sequence (DNA): TGTGCCAGCAGTTTATCGCGTAACTTTGAAGCTTTCTTT. The chain is built from TRBV27 and TRBJ1-1; D is ambiguous. Trimming removed 0 bases from V and 7 bases from J, with 9 bases in between. This CDR3 is 13 amino acids long. The germline V gene encodes CDR1 MNHEY and CDR2 SMNVEV (reference sequence).

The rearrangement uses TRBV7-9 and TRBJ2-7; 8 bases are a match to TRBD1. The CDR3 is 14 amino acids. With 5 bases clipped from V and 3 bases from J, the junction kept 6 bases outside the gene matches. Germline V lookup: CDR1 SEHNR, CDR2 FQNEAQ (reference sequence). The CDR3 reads CASSPRQGYYEQYF. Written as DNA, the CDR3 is TGTGCCAGCAGCCCCAGACAGGGGTACTACGAGCAGTACTTC.

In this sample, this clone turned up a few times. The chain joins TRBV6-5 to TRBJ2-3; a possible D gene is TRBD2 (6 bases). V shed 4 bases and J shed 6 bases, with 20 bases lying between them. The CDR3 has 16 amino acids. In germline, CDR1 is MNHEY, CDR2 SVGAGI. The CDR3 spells CASSLTSRLVTDTQYF. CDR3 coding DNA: TGTGCCAGCAGTTTGACTAGTCGATTAGTAACGGATACGCAGTATTTT.

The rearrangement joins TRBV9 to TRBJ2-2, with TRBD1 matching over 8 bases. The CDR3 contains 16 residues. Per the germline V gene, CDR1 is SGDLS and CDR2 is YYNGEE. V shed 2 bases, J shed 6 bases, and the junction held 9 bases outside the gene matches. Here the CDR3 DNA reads TGTGCCAGCAGCGTTCGAGCAGGGGGCTTATCCGGGGAGCTGTTTTTT. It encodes CASSVRAGGLSGELFF.

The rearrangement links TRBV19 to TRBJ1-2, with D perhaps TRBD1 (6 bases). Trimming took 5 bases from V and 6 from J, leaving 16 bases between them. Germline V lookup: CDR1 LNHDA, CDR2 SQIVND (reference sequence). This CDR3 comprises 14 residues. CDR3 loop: CASSPEHRAHGYTF. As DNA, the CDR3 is TGTGCCAGTAGTCCAGAGCACAGGGCCCATGGCTACACCTTC.

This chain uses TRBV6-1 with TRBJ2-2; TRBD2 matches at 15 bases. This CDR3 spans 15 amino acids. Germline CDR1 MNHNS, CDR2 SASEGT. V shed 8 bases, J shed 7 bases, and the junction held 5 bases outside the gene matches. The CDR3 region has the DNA TGTGCCAGCTCCGGACTAGCGGGGGGGGGCGGGGAGCTGTTTTTT. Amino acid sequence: CASSGLAGGGGELFF.

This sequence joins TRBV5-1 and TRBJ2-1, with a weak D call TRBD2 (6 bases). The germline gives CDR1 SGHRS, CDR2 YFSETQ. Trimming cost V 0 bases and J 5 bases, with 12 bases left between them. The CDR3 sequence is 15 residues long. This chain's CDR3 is CASSLVGASDNEQFF. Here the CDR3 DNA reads TGCGCCAGCAGCTTGGTTGGGGCTAGCGACAATGAGCAGTTCTTC.

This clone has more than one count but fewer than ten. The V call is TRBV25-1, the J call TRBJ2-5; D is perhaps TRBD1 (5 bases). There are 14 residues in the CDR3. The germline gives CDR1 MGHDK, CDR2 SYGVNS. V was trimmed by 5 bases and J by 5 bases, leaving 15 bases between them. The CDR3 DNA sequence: TGTGCCAGCAGTCTTCAGGGTGAATCGGAGACCCAGTACTTC. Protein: CASSLQGESETQYF. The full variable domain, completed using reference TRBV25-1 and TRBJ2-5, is EADIYQTPRYLVIGTGKKITLECSQTMGHDKMYWYQQDPGMELHLIHYSYGVNSTEKGDLSSESTVSRIRTEHFPLTLESARPSHTSQYLCASSLQGESETQYFGPGTRLLVL.

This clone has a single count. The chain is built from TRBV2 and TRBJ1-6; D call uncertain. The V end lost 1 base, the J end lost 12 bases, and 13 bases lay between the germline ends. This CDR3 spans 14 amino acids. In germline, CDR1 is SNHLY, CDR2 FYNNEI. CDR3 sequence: CASSEENGQIPLHF. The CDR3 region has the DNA TGTGCCAGCAGTGAAGAAAATGGGCAAATACCCCTCCACTTT.

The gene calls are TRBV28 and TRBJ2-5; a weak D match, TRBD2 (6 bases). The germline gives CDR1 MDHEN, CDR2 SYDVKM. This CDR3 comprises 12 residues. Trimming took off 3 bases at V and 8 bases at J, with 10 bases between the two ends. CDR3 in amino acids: CASSFVGSTQYF. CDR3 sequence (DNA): TGTGCCAGCAGTTTCGTCGGGAGTACCCAGTACTTC.